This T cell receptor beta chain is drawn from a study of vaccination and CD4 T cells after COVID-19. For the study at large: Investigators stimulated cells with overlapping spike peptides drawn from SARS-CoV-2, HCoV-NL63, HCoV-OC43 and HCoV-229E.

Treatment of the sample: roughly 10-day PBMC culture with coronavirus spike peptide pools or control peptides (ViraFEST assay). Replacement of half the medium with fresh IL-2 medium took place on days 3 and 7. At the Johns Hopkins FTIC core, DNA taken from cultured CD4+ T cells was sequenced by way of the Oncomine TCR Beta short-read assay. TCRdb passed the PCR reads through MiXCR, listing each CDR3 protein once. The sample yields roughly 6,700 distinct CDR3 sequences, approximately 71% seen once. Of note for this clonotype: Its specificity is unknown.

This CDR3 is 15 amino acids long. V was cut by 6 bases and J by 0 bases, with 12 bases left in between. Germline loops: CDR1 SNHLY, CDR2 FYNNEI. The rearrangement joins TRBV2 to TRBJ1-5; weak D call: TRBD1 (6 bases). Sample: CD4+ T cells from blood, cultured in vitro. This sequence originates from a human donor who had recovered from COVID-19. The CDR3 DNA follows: TGTGCCAGCAGCACTCAGGGGTTTAGCAATCAGCCCCAGCATTTT. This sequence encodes CASSTQGFSNQPQHF.